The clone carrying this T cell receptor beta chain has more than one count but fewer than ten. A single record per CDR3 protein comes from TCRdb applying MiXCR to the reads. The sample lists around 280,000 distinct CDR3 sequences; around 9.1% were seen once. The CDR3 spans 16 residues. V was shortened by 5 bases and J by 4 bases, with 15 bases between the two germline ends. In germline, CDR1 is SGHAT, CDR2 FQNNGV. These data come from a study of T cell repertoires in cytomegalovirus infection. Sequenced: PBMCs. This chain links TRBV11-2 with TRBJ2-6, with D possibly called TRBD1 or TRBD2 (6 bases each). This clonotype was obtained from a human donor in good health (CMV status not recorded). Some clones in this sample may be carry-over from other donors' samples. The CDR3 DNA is TGTGCCAGCAGCCCCGGGGGCAACTCCGGGGCCAACGTCCTGACTTTC. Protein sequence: CASSPGGNSGANVLTF.